Below, 30 T cell receptor beta chains from the same sample are listed, as sequenced in a study of T cell repertoires in cytomegalovirus infection. Antigens of these TCRs are unknown. TCRdb recomputed calls from the reads with MiXCR, one row per CDR3 protein. The sample consists of roughly 110,000 distinct CDR3 sequences, 30% to 35% of them appearing once. The specimen was CD8+ T cells from cultured PBMCs, collected from culture after CMV antigen stimulation. The receptors shown here come from a human donor in good health (CMV status not recorded). Some clones in this sample may be carry-over from other donors' samples.

V usage is TRBV15 and J usage is TRBJ1-1; D may be TRBD1 (5 bases). This CDR3 contains 14 residues. CDR1 and CDR2 from the germline V gene are LNHNV and YYDKDF (reference sequence). V lost 6 bases and J 5 bases, leaving 16 bases between the germline ends. Written as DNA, the CDR3 is TGTGCCACCAGTTTGAACGGGGGAGGAACTGAAGCTTTCTTT. It specifies CATSLNGGGTEAFF.

The genes are TRBV27 and TRBJ1-5; no firm D call. V was shortened by 3 bases and J by 5 bases, with 8 bases between the two germline ends. The CDR3 is 13 residues long. CDR1 MNHEY and CDR2 SMNVEV come from the germline V gene (reference sequence). This chain's CDR3 is CASSLSGHQPQHF. Here the CDR3 DNA reads TGTGCCAGCAGTTTGTCCGGGCATCAGCCCCAGCATTTT.

This chain links TRBV7-6 with TRBJ2-3; no definite D call. Per the germline V gene, CDR1 is SGHVS and CDR2 is FNYEAQ. The V end lost 0 bases, the J end lost 1 base, and 8 bases lay between the germline ends. The CDR3 totals 15 residues. For the CDR3, the DNA is TGTGCCAGCAGCTTAGCTGGTCCCCGCACAGATACGCAGTATTTT. Its translation: CASSLAGPRTDTQYF.

The J gene is TRBJ2-3, the V gene TRBV12-3 or TRBV12-4, with 8 bases matching TRBD1. The CDR3 covers 16 residues. J was trimmed by 3 bases and V by 6 bases; bases with no gene match: 11. The CDR3 DNA sequence: TGTGCCAGCAGAGAATCAGGGGGCAGTGGGACAGATACGCAGTATTTT. This codes for CASRESGGSGTDTQYF.

The chain combines TRBV7-2 with TRBJ1-2; perhaps TRBD1 as D (5 bases). Trimming removed 5 bases from V and 4 bases from J, with 8 bases in between. The CDR3 extends over 12 amino acids. Germline lookup yields CDR1 SGHTA and CDR2 FQGNSA. CDR3 DNA: TGTGCCAGCAGCCAGGGTATCTATGGCTACACCTTC. Protein product: CASSQGIYGYTF.

This chain links TRBV27 with TRBJ2-1, with 8 bases lining up with TRBD2. Trimming at V came to 4 bases and at J to 2 bases, leaving 1 base not matched to a gene. This CDR3 has 14 residues. CDR1 is MNHEY, CDR2 SMNVEV, per germline (reference sequence). The CDR3 DNA follows: TGTGCCAGCAGTTCGGGGGGGCCCTACAATGAGCAGTTCTTC. Translated: CASSSGGPYNEQFF.

This clonotype was counted ten times or more. The CDR3 region is CASSLVGLGIYEQYF. CDR3 coding DNA: TGTGCCAGCAGCTTAGTGGGCCTGGGAATCTACGAGCAGTACTTC. The chain is built from TRBV7-2 and TRBJ2-7, with unresolved D. The CDR3 is made up of 15 amino acids. The ends were cut back, 1 base at V and 3 bases at J, with 13 bases in the middle. Per the germline V gene, CDR1 is SGHTA and CDR2 is FQGNSA.

The sample holds many counts of this clonotype. V usage is TRBV7-2 and J usage is TRBJ1-6; tentative D call: TRBD1 (5 bases). V lost 3 bases to trimming and J lost 8 bases, with 14 bases between them. Germline loops: CDR1 SGHTA, CDR2 FQGNSA. CDR3 length equals 15 residues. CDR3 coding DNA: TGTGCCAGCAGCTTGCTTGAGGGACCGGATTCACCCCTCCACTTT. Translating it yields CASSLLEGPDSPLHF.

The chain carries TRBV5-5 and TRBJ2-2; TRBD2 is a possible D gene (7 bases). V lost 5 bases, J lost 3 bases, and 20 bases lay in between. The CDR3 totals 17 residues. Germline loops: CDR1 SGHKS, CDR2 YYEKEE (reference sequence). The CDR3, as DNA: TGTGCCAGCAGGCTGGGGGGGGGGCGCGTGGACACCGGGGAGCTGTTTTTT. It translates to CASRLGGGRVDTGELFF.

This clonotype was seen repeatedly, ten times or more. This chain links TRBV28 with TRBJ1-6; TRBD1 might be the D (5 bases). V lost 3 bases to trimming and J lost 2 bases, with 14 bases between them. CDR1 and CDR2 (germline): MDHEN, SYDVKM. The CDR3 loop spans 17 amino acids. In DNA, the CDR3 is TGTGCCAGCAGTTTGGGGGATGTCGGTGCCTATAATTCACCCCTCCACTTT. Protein sequence: CASSLGDVGAYNSPLHF.

The chain couples TRBV12-5 to TRBJ1-3, with D unclear. The V gene lost 6 bases and the J gene lost 4 bases, with 7 bases spanning the gap. CDR3 length: 12 amino acids. Germline V lookup: CDR1 LGHNT, CDR2 FRNRAP. The CDR3 here is CASGIVGNTIYF. The CDR3 DNA reads as TGTGCTAGTGGCATTGTCGGAAACACCATATATTTT.

The chain carries TRBV24-1 and TRBJ1-3; the D gene is possibly TRBD1 (5 bases). This CDR3 is built from 16 residues. The V gene's germline CDR1 is KGHDR and CDR2 SFDVKD. Trimming removed 7 bases from V and 0 bases from J, with 15 bases in between. CDR3 sequence: CATRRGSGGSGNTIYF. Written as DNA, the CDR3 is TGTGCCACCAGACGAGGATCCGGGGGCTCTGGAAACACCATATATTTT.

The chain recombines TRBV7-6 with TRBJ2-2; the D is unclear. The germline V gene encodes CDR1 SGHVS and CDR2 FNYEAQ. This CDR3 has 14 amino acids. The germline V and J ends were trimmed by 5 bases and 3 bases, with 10 bases remaining between them. Here the CDR3 DNA reads TGTGCCAGCAGCGAGGTCCGTTACACCGGGGAGCTGTTTTTT. Translated, it gives CASSEVRYTGELFF.

The sample holds a few counts of this clonotype. This rearrangement joins TRBV6-5 to TRBJ1-4; tentative D call: TRBD1 (5 bases). V gave up 5 bases and J gave up 5 bases, with 18 bases separating them. From germline, CDR1 is MNHEY and CDR2 SVGAGI. This CDR3 is 16 amino acids long. The CDR3 sequence is CASSTRRGAGNEKLFF. The CDR3 bases are TGTGCCAGCAGTACCAGGAGAGGGGCCGGGAATGAAAAACTGTTTTTT.

There are a few counts of this clonotype. The chain is built from TRBV5-8 and TRBJ2-2; the match to TRBD1 covers 12 bases. Germline assignment: CDR1 SGHTS and CDR2 YDEGEE. Germline trimming cut 4 bases from V and 3 bases from J; bases unmatched to any gene: 1. This CDR3 has 15 amino acids. CDR3 DNA: TGTGCCAGCAGCGGGACAGGGGGCTACACCGGGGAGCTGTTTTTT. It codes for CASSGTGGYTGELFF.

The chain combines TRBV15 with TRBJ2-6; 9 bases align to TRBD1. This CDR3 spans 18 amino acids. The V gene end was trimmed by 3 bases and the J gene end by 0 bases; junction bases not matched to a gene: 6. Germline assignment: CDR1 LNHNV and CDR2 YYDKDF (reference sequence). The CDR3 protein is CATSSFPGQGSGANVLTF. The CDR3 nucleotides are TGTGCCACCAGCAGTTTCCCGGGACAGGGCTCTGGGGCCAACGTCCTGACTTTC. Full variable domain (rest looked up from reference TRBV15 and TRBJ2-6): DAMVIQNPRYQVTQFGKPVTLSCSQTLNHNVMYWYQQKSSQAPKLLFHYYDKDFNNEADTPDNFQSRRPNTSFCFLDIRSPGLGDTAMYLCATSSFPGQGSGANVLTFGAGSRLTVL.

The table lists this clonotype with a few counts. This chain uses TRBV7-2 with TRBJ2-7; the match to TRBD2 covers 9 bases. Losses at the gene ends were 1 base for V and 4 bases for J; bases not matched to a gene: 11. CDR3 size: 17 residues. Per germline, CDR1 SGHTA and CDR2 FQGNSA. The CDR3 DNA is TGTGCCAGCAGCTTAGACATCCTAGCGGGGTCGGGGTACGAGCAGTACTTC. Its protein is CASSLDILAGSGYEQYF.

This chain links TRBV19 with TRBJ1-2; 7 bases map to TRBD1. CDR1 is LNHDA and CDR2 is SQIVND in the germline V gene (reference sequence). V lost 5 bases, J lost 3 bases, and 9 bases stayed unmatched. CDR3 length equals 15 residues. The CDR3 loop reads CASSGPDREDYGYTF. The CDR3 DNA reads as TGTGCCAGTAGTGGGCCAGACAGGGAAGACTATGGCTACACCTTC.

This clonotype has only a few counts. The gene calls are TRBV7-9 and TRBJ1-4, with 7 bases lining up with TRBD1. The CDR3 length is 14 residues. V trimming: 5 bases; J trimming: 4 bases; junction bases outside the gene matches: 4. Germline V CDR1 and CDR2: SEHNR, FQNEAQ (reference sequence). CDR3 loop: CASSQGDYNEKLFF. For the CDR3, the DNA is TGTGCCAGCAGCCAGGGGGATTATAATGAAAAACTGTTTTTT.

The rearrangement uses TRBV7-2 and TRBJ1-2; TRBD1 agrees at 8 bases. The germline CDR1 and CDR2 sequences are SGHTA and FQGNSA. With 1 base clipped from V and 4 bases from J, the junction kept 5 bases outside the gene matches. The CDR3 covers 15 residues. The CDR3 spells CASSLVPTGGYGYTF. The CDR3 DNA follows: TGTGCCAGCAGCTTAGTCCCCACAGGGGGCTATGGCTACACCTTC. Full variable domain (missing parts from reference TRBV7-2 and TRBJ1-2): GAGVSQSPSNKVTEKGKDVELRCDPISGHTALYWYRQSLGQGLEFLIYFQGNSAPDKSGLPSDRFSAERTGGSVSTLTIQRTQQEDSAVYLCASSLVPTGGYGYTFGSGTRLTVV.

The genes are TRBV10-3 and TRBJ2-3; unclear D gene. This CDR3 has 12 residues. Germline V lookup: CDR1 ENHRY, CDR2 SYGVKD. V lost 6 bases to trimming and J lost 2 bases, with 6 bases between them. This CDR3 reads CAIRNVTDTQYF. DNA of the CDR3: TGTGCCATCAGAAACGTCACAGATACGCAGTATTTT.

This clonotype was picked up one time. The rearrangement joins TRBV29-1 to TRBJ1-4; TRBD1 is a possible D gene (5 bases). The CDR3 runs to 14 residues. Germline assignment: CDR1 SQVTM and CDR2 ANQGSEA. V lost 0 bases and J 8 bases, leaving 13 bases between the germline ends. DNA of the CDR3: TGCAGCGTTGAAGACGGGACTCCAGGAGAAAAACTGTTTTTT. It is translated as CSVEDGTPGEKLFF.

This clonotype came up a few times. The chain is built from TRBV4-1 and TRBJ2-3; D may match TRBD1 or TRBD2 (5 bases each). V dropped 4 bases and J dropped 3 bases, with 17 bases sitting between them. The CDR3 has 16 residues. Germline V gives CDR1 MGHRA, CDR2 YSYEKL. The DNA for the CDR3 is TGCGCCAGCAGCCCGGGACGTCAGTCTTCAACAGATACGCAGTATTTT. Encoded protein: CASSPGRQSSTDTQYF.

The chain couples TRBV7-3 to TRBJ1-2; 8 nucleotides match TRBD1. Trimming removed 5 bases from V and 7 bases from J; junction bases left unmatched: 9. The CDR3 length is 14 residues. Germline V gives CDR1 SGHTA, CDR2 FQGTGA. The CDR3 spells CASSPDAGGVGYTF. For the CDR3, the DNA is TGTGCCAGCAGCCCGGATGCAGGGGGCGTTGGCTACACCTTC.

This clonotype was seen more than once but under ten times. The rearrangement joins TRBV2 to TRBJ1-2, with D tentatively TRBD1 (5 bases). V lost 10 bases and J lost 7, with 16 bases in between. Germline-derived CDR1 and CDR2 are SNHLY and FYNNEI. The CDR3 has 12 residues. CDR3 DNA: TGTGCCAACACAGCAGGGCGGCCTGGCTACACCTTC. Protein product: CANTAGRPGYTF.

This chain joins TRBV5-1 and TRBJ1-1; D gene unclear. CDR1 is SGHRS and CDR2 is YFSETQ in the germline V gene. Trimming left V 2 bases short and J 2 bases short, with 7 bases between. The CDR3 covers 13 residues. The CDR3 sequence: CASSLQSNTEAFF. In DNA, the CDR3 is TGCGCCAGCAGCTTACAGAGCAACACTGAAGCTTTCTTT.

This clonotype occurred a few times. This chain uses TRBV7-9 with TRBJ2-1; no clear D. Germline values: CDR1 SEHNR, CDR2 FQNEAQ (reference sequence). The CDR3 has 11 residues. The V gene lost 5 bases and the J gene lost 10 bases, with 9 bases spanning the gap. The CDR3 coding sequence is TGTGCCAGCAGCCCACTCTGGGAGCAGTTCTTC. It translates to CASSPLWEQFF.

This clonotype was recorded at least ten times. The chain employs TRBV18 and TRBJ1-5; weak D call: TRBD1 (6 bases). Germline CDR1 reads KGHSH; CDR2 reads LQKENI. V lost 2 bases, J lost 9 bases, and 20 bases lay in between. This CDR3 spans 16 amino acids. The DNA of the CDR3 is TGTGCCAGCTCACCAAGTGTCCCGGGGGGCCCGTTGCCCCAGCATTTT. Its translation: CASSPSVPGGPLPQHF.

DNA for the CDR3: TGTGCCAGCAGCTTCGCCGGGGGCGAGCAGTACTTC. Its translation is CASSFAGGEQYF. The chain links TRBV5-6 to TRBJ2-7, with D perhaps matching TRBD2 (6 bases). Trimming took off 2 bases at V and 6 bases at J, with 9 bases between the two ends. The CDR3 loop spans 12 amino acids. Germline assignment: CDR1 SGHDT and CDR2 YYEEEE.

This chain links TRBV28 with TRBJ1-6, with 8 bases lining up with TRBD1. V lost 6 bases to trimming and J lost 0 bases; unmatched junction nucleotides: 7. Germline V gene lookup returns CDR1 MDHEN and CDR2 SYDVKM. This CDR3 comprises 17 residues. Here the CDR3 DNA reads TGTGCCAGCAGGTCCGACAGGGGAGGCTCCTATAATTCACCCCTCCACTTT. Its protein product is CASRSDRGGSYNSPLHF.